This TCR beta chain was recorded in a study of CXCR3-negative and CXCR3-positive naive CD8 T cells. For the study at large: With about 1.5 +/- 0.3 million reads per library, the TRB reads numbered some 130 million in total. Study-level findings and limits: Naive subsets did not differ in surface CD5, and the authors estimated TCR strength using properties of the TRB CDR3. Fresh PBMCs served for most assays, and CXCR3 expression fell partially after cryopreservation. Hydrophobicity was higher for TRB CDR3s found in CXCR3-positive naive cells than in CXCR3-negative naive cells.

Naive CD8+ T lymphocytes were specified as CD45RO-CCR7+CD27+CD95-. Carrying UMI labels, the TRB cDNA libraries were prepared through 5' RACE. TCRdb re-called the 5' RACE reads; one entry per CDR3 protein, DNA not given. The sample includes approximately 130,000 distinct CDR3 sequences. The CDR3 loop spans 17 amino acids. Germline CDR1 and CDR2: LGHNA and YSLEER. Concerning this clonotype: Antigen: not known.

The source material was naive CXCR3+ CD8+ T cells from blood. Regarding subset: CD45RO-CCR7+CD27+CD95- naive CD8+ T cells expressing CXCR3 (TNR3+). The V and J genes are TRBV4-3 and TRBJ2-7; absent DNA, TCRdb's TRBD1 call cannot be checked. This clonotype was obtained from a human donor in good health. Some clones in this sample may be carry-over from other donors' samples. CDR3 residues: CASSQDWPGGASYEQYF.